The 5 T cell receptor beta chains listed next were all sequenced from one sample in a study of blood T cell repertoires in COVID-19. Sequencing used immunoSEQ multiplex PCR; TCRdb keeps in-frame clones, though not all of them. The sample carries approximately 210,000 clones, about 88% recorded once. Sequenced: peripheral blood. These receptor sequences come from a middle-aged woman who had recovered from COVID-19.

The V call is TRBV30, the J call TRBJ1-6; the D gene is possibly TRBD1 (5 bases). Germline CDR1 reads GTSNPN; CDR2 reads SVGIG (reference sequence). This CDR3 has 16 residues. V was pared by 0 bases and J by 7 bases, with 16 bases between. For the CDR3, the DNA is TGTGCCTGGAGTGTATCCCGGGCAGGGCACAATTCACCCCTCCACTTT. Its protein product is CAWSVSRAGHNSPLHF.

V gene TRBV19 combines with J gene TRBJ2-2, with D tentatively TRBD2 (6 bases). The CDR3 contains 15 residues. Germline V lookup: CDR1 LNHDA, CDR2 SQIVND (reference sequence). The V gene lost 1 base and the J gene lost 7 bases, with 13 bases spanning the gap. CDR3 in amino acids: CASSIAPSGGGELFF. The CDR3 bases are TGTGCCAGTAGTATAGCCCCTTCCGGGGGCGGGGAGCTGTTTTTT.

J is TRBJ2-7 and V is TRBV19; no firm D call. The germline V gene has CDR1 LNHDA and CDR2 SQIVND (reference sequence). This CDR3 is built from 12 residues. V shed 5 bases and J shed 7 bases, with 12 bases lying between them. In DNA form, the CDR3 reads TGTGCCAGTAGTTACCGATCAGCGGAGCAGTACTTC. Its protein is CASSYRSAEQYF.

The V and J genes are TRBV5-6 and TRBJ2-3, with 10 bases that match TRBD2. The CDR3 totals 15 residues. Germline lookup yields CDR1 SGHDT and CDR2 YYEEEE. With 2 bases clipped from V and 6 bases from J, the junction kept 6 bases outside the gene matches. The CDR3 is CASSFGSSGRDTQYF. The CDR3 DNA is TGTGCCAGCAGCTTCGGGAGTAGCGGGAGGGATACGCAGTATTTT.

The V and J genes are TRBV18 and TRBJ2-1; TRBD2 matches 9 bases. V gave up 2 bases and J gave up 10 bases; unmatched junction bases: 9. Germline-derived CDR1 and CDR2 are KGHSH and LQKENI. CDR3 length: 15 residues. The CDR3 bases are TGTGCCAGCTCACCAACTAGCGGGCCCCACAGCGAGCAGTTCTTC. It yields the protein CASSPTSGPHSEQFF.